Listed here is a single T cell receptor beta chain. This entry belongs to a study of CD8 T cells in Susac syndrome. Random hexamers were used to reverse transcribe the RNA input (about 0.45 to 1 ug). TCRdb independently ran MiXCR on the immunoSEQ multiplex PCR reads; one entry per CDR3 protein. The repertoire holds nearly 25,000 distinct CDR3 sequences, with 85% to 95% as singletons. The receptor was derived from a human donor with Susac syndrome. Material for sequencing was CD8+ T cells from PBMCs.

The CDR3 DNA sequence: TGCAGTGCCCTGAGGAGGGGCGCAAGCACAGATACGCAGTATTTT. Residues: CSALRRGASTDTQYF. The rearrangement links TRBV20-1 to TRBJ2-3; D may be TRBD2 (6 bases). Germline CDR1 reads DFQATT; CDR2 reads SNEGSKA (reference sequence). The CDR3 extends over 15 amino acids. V was trimmed by 6 bases and J by 0 bases, leaving 16 bases between them.